These 12 T cell receptor beta chains were sequenced from one sample in a study of T cells in Graves' hyperthyroidism and ophthalmopathy. The TCR beta CDR3 regions underwent amplification using RNA transcripts as the source. TCR CDR3 regions were first amplified by RT-PCR with HTBI primers. TCRdb reprocessed the multiplex PCR reads with MiXCR, giving one entry per CDR3 protein. The sample has roughly 360,000 distinct CDR3 sequences; about 13% are singletons. The sequenced sample was blood. The receptors here all came from a young man with Graves' hyperthyroidism that later progressed to Graves' ophthalmopathy.

This clonotype was recorded many times. CDR3 in amino acids: CASKWRGVSYEQYF. In nucleotides, the CDR3 is TGTGCCAGCAAATGGCGGGGCGTCTCCTACGAGCAGTACTTC. The V call is TRBV6-1, the J call TRBJ2-7, with D perhaps matching TRBD2 (6 bases). V was pared by 7 bases and J by 0 bases, with 13 bases between. Germline CDR1 reads MNHNS; CDR2 reads SASEGT. The CDR3 is 14 residues long.

This clonotype appeared a few times. V is TRBV6-1 and J is TRBJ2-3, with 7 bases fitting TRBD2. CDR1 and CDR2 from the germline V gene are MNHNS and SASEGT. The CDR3 has 14 residues. J lost 5 bases, V lost 4 bases, and 6 bases had no gene match. The CDR3 reads CASSGGTKRDTQYF. The CDR3 nucleotides are TGTGCCAGCAGTGGCGGGACTAAGCGAGATACGCAGTATTTT.

This CDR3 reads CSARSSQLLEQYF. The CDR3, as DNA: TGCAGTGCTAGAAGCAGCCAACTTCTCGAGCAGTACTTC. This rearrangement joins TRBV20-1 to TRBJ2-7; no clear D gene. Germline V CDR1 and CDR2: DFQATT, SNEGSKA (reference sequence). The V gene lost 2 bases and the J gene lost 6 bases, with 14 bases spanning the gap. The CDR3 is made up of 13 amino acids.

This clonotype was detected many times. V is TRBV28 and J is TRBJ1-1; 8 bases fit TRBD1. Germline CDR1 reads MDHEN; CDR2 reads SYDVKM. The CDR3 covers 14 residues. The ends lost 5 bases at V and 6 bases at J; junction bases unmatched: 8. The CDR3 DNA sequence: TGTGCCAGCAGTCACACAGGGGGTATGGCTGAAGCTTTCTTT. Protein: CASSHTGGMAEAFF. The full variable domain, its missing parts supplied by reference TRBV28 and TRBJ1-1, is DVKVTQSSRYLVKRTGEKVFLECVQDMDHENMFWYRQDPGLGLRLIYFSYDVKMKEKGDIPEGYSVSREKKERFSLILESASTNQTSMYLCASSHTGGMAEAFFGQGTRLTVV.

This clonotype showed up many times. The genes are TRBV6-1 and TRBJ2-3; D is undetermined. With 2 bases removed from V and 6 bases from J, the gap between germline ends came to 12 bases. This CDR3 is built from 14 residues. Germline CDR1 reads MNHNS; CDR2 reads SASEGT. Written as DNA, the CDR3 is TGTGCCAGCAGTGAACCTGAACTTGGTGATACGCAGTATTTT. Translating it yields CASSEPELGDTQYF.

The genes are TRBV7-9 and TRBJ1-6, with D possibly being TRBD1 (5 bases). Trimming took 5 bases from V and 7 from J, leaving 12 bases between them. The CDR3 sequence is 14 residues long. Germline V gene sequence: CDR1 SEHNR, CDR2 FQNEAQ (reference sequence). In DNA, the CDR3 is TGTGCCAGCAGCACTGTGTGGGGGAATTCACCCCTCCACTTT. As protein: CASSTVWGNSPLHF.

The V call is TRBV6-2 or TRBV6-3, the J call TRBJ2-3; tentative D call: TRBD1 (7 bases). This CDR3 has 15 residues. Germline V gives CDR1 MNHEY, CDR2 SVGEGT. Trimming removed 2 bases from V and 2 bases from J, with 11 bases in between. The CDR3 loop reads CASSYAGQSTDTQYF. CDR3 DNA sequence: TGTGCCAGCAGTTACGCGGGACAGTCCACAGATACGCAGTATTTT.

The table lists this clonotype with a few counts. The rearrangement joins TRBV5-5 to TRBJ2-3, with D maybe TRBD2 (6 bases). Trimming took 0 bases from V and 4 from J, leaving 12 bases between them. Germline V gene sequence: CDR1 SGHKS, CDR2 YYEKEE (reference sequence). The CDR3 loop spans 15 amino acids. This CDR3 is CASSLGAGSADTQYF. CDR3 DNA: TGTGCCAGCAGCTTGGGTGCGGGGTCCGCAGATACGCAGTATTTT. Combining the CDR3 with reference TRBV5-5 and TRBJ2-3 gives the whole variable domain DAGVTQSPTHLIKTRGQQVTLRCSPISGHKSVSWYQQVLGQGPQFIFQYYEKEERGRGNFPDRFSARQFPNYSSELNVNALLLGDSALYLCASSLGAGSADTQYFGPGTRLTVL.

This clonotype occurred many times. J is TRBJ1-1 and V is TRBV2; tentatively, D is TRBD1 (5 bases). Trimming removed 1 base from V and 5 bases from J, with 11 bases in between. The CDR3 has 14 residues. Germline CDR1 is SNHLY and CDR2 is FYNNEI. In DNA form, the CDR3 reads TGTGCCAGCAGTGAAGGGGGACGGATAACTGAAGCTTTCTTT. It is translated as CASSEGGRITEAFF.

The chain links TRBV5-6 to TRBJ1-2; the D gene is possibly TRBD1 (5 bases). From germline, CDR1 is SGHDT and CDR2 YYEEEE. CDR3 length: 13 residues. The germline V and J ends were trimmed by 5 bases and 3 bases, with 11 bases remaining between them. Written as DNA, the CDR3 is TGTGCCAGCAGACCCGACAGATACTATGGCTACACCTTC. This encodes CASRPDRYYGYTF.

This clonotype has ten or more counts. This rearrangement joins TRBV27 to TRBJ1-5; D might be TRBD1 (6 bases). In germline, CDR1 is MNHEY, CDR2 SMNVEV (reference sequence). The CDR3 spans 16 residues. V was pared by 2 bases and J by 2 bases, with 13 bases between. CDR3 DNA: TGTGCCAGCAGTTTAGTGGGGGCGGTTGGCAATCAGCCCCAGCATTTT. Translated: CASSLVGAVGNQPQHF.

The table lists this clonotype with a few counts. This chain joins TRBV9 and TRBJ2-3, with 8 bases fitting TRBD2. The CDR3 contains 16 residues. The V segment lost 7 bases and the J segment 2 bases; nucleotides outside the gene matches: 12. Per the germline V gene, CDR1 is SGDLS and CDR2 is YYNGEE. The CDR3 reads CASSHYLSGDTDTQYF. CDR3 sequence (DNA): TGTGCCAGCTCCCACTACCTTAGCGGGGACACAGATACGCAGTATTTT. Complete variable domain (other parts from reference TRBV9 and TRBJ2-3): DSGVTQTPKHLITATGQRVTLRCSPRSGDLSVYWYQQSLDQGLQFLIQYYNGEERAKGNILERFSAQQFPDLHSELNLSSLELGDSALYFCASSHYLSGDTDTQYFGPGTRLTVL.